Listed below are T cell receptor beta chains from one sample, sequenced in a study of quantifying T cell responses using KT2 cells. TCRdb reprocessed the UMI-ligation and nested PCR reads with MiXCR, giving one entry per CDR3 protein. This table holds 50,000 to 70,000 distinct CDR3 sequences, 9% to 15% found once. Source material: PBMCs spiked with cells of the T cell clone KT2. These receptor sequences come from a human donor. Both conserved end residues are part of each CDR3. A D gene is named only where the DNA matches it firmly. Not all rows give a size; the values are once, few, many and, for expanded clones, a class.

D gene | J gene | CDR3 length | clone size | V gene | CDR3 DNA | CDR3 protein
TRBD1 | TRBJ1-2 | 15 | many | TRBV5-4 | TGTGCCAGCAGCCTCCGTTTTAGGACAGGGGATGGCTACACCTTC | CASSLRFRTGDGYTF
NA | TRBJ1-3 | 13 | NA | TRBV9 | TGTGCCAGCACCGCGGACTCTGGAAACACCATATATTTT | CASTADSGNTIYF
TRBD2 | TRBJ2-1 | 15 | many | TRBV12-3/TRBV12-4 | TGTGCCAGCAGTTACGGGACTAGAAACAACAATGAGCAGTTCTTC | CASSYGTRNNNEQFF
NA | TRBJ1-1 | 15 | few | TRBV20-1 | TGCAGTGCCCCGACCCCGCGAGGGGGGGACACTGAAGCTTTCTTT | CSAPTPRGGDTEAFF
NA | TRBJ2-7 | 12 | NA | TRBV6-5 | TGTGCCAGCAGTTCGGGACCTTACGAGCAGTACTTC | CASSSGPYEQYF
NA | TRBJ1-4 | 14 | NA | TRBV11-2 | TGTGCCAGCAGTCCGCCCCCAGGGGCTGAAAAACTGTTTTTT | CASSPPPGAEKLFF
NA | TRBJ2-3 | 13 | few | TRBV11-2 | TGTGCCAGCAGCCCAGAGGCTTGGGATACGCAGTATTTT | CASSPEAWDTQYF
NA | TRBJ2-7 | 14 | NA | TRBV2 | TGTGCCAGCAGTCGTGACAGGCGTTCCTACGAGCAGTACTTC | CASSRDRRSYEQYF
TRBD2 | TRBJ2-1 | 17 | NA | TRBV2 | TGTGCCAGCAGTGGATCTCGGACTAGCGCCCTATTGAATGAGCAGTTCTTC | CASSGSRTSALLNEQFF
NA | TRBJ2-1 | 16 | few | TRBV29-1 | TGCAGCGGTAGCGGTGAGGGTCACAGCTCCTACAATGAGCAGTTCTTC | CSGSGEGHSSYNEQFF
TRBD1 | TRBJ2-4 | 14 | NA | TRBV11-3 | TGTGCCAGCAGCTTGGGACAGGGGAGAGACATTCAGTACTTC | CASSLGQGRDIQYF
NA | TRBJ2-6 | 13 | NA | TRBV6-5 | TGTGCCAGCAGTTACTCTGGGGCCAACGTCCTGACTTTC | CASSYSGANVLTF
TRBD2 | TRBJ2-1 | 16 | many | TRBV7-2 | TGTGCCAGCAGACCTAGCGGGGGGGCAGTTTGGGATGAGCAGTTCTTC | CASRPSGGAVWDEQFF
NA | TRBJ2-5 | 14 | many | TRBV20-1 | TGCAGTGCTACCCGCGTCCTGGGGCGAGAGACCCAGTACTTC | CSATRVLGRETQYF
TRBD2 | TRBJ2-7 | 14 | few | TRBV11-2 | TGTGCCAGCAGCTATACTAGCGGTTCCTACGAGCAGTACTTC | CASSYTSGSYEQYF
TRBD1 | TRBJ1-2 | 15 | NA | TRBV2 | TGTGCCAGCAGTGAAAATAACAGGGGTAACTATGGCTACACCTTC | CASSENNRGNYGYTF
TRBD1 | TRBJ2-7 | 13 | few | TRBV27 | TGTGCCAGCAGAAGGACAGGGAAGTACGAGCAGTACTTC | CASRRTGKYEQYF
NA | TRBJ2-3 | 14 | many | TRBV12-3/TRBV12-4 | TGTGCCAGCAGTTTTTCTCGGGGCACAGATACGCAGTATTTT | CASSFSRGTDTQYF
TRBD2 | TRBJ2-5 | 16 | few | TRBV7-2 | TGTGCCAGCAGCTACTTTAGCGGGAGGTCCCAAGAGACCCAGTACTTC | CASSYFSGRSQETQYF
TRBD1 | TRBJ1-4 | 16 | NA | TRBV11-2 | TGTGCCAGCAGCTTACGGACAGGGGGCGGTGGTGAAAAACTGTTTTTT | CASSLRTGGGGEKLFF
NA | TRBJ1-2 | 12 | many | TRBV20-1 | TGCAGTGCTAGTCCCACGCACTATGGCTACACCTTC | CSASPTHYGYTF
NA | TRBJ1-1 | 16 | NA | TRBV6-5 | TGTGCCAGCAGTTACTCGATCGCCAGGGTGGGCACTGAAGCTTTCTTT | CASSYSIARVGTEAFF
TRBD1 | TRBJ1-1 | 18 | many | TRBV2 | TGTGCCAGCAGTGAAGCGACGAGACAGGGGGCAAGTAGCACTGAAGCTTTCTTT | CASSEATRQGASSTEAFF
TRBD2 | TRBJ2-1 | 18 | NA | TRBV12-3/TRBV12-4 | TGTGCCAGCAGGTTCGGACTAGCGGGAGGGATGTCCTACAATGAGCAGTTCTTC | CASRFGLAGGMSYNEQFF
NA | TRBJ1-2 | 13 | NA | TRBV6-6 | TGTGCCAGCAGTCCCGCGGTCAACTATGGCTACACCTTC | CASSPAVNYGYTF
NA | TRBJ2-3 | 14 | few | TRBV2 | TGTGCCAGCAGTGAACGACGAGGCACAGATACGCAGTATTTT | CASSERRGTDTQYF
NA | TRBJ2-5 | 13 | many | TRBV5-4 | TGTGCCAGCAGCCCCGGGCCCCAAGAGACCCAGTACTTC | CASSPGPQETQYF
TRBD2 | TRBJ2-2 | 14 | NA | TRBV10-3 | TGTGCCATCAGCCAAGGACTAGTTTCCGGGGAGCTGTTTTTT | CAISQGLVSGELFF
NA | TRBJ2-2 | 17 | few | TRBV15 | TGTGCCACCAGCCCAACGATACCAAACGGGGGCACCGGGGAGCTGTTTTTT | CATSPTIPNGGTGELFF
TRBD1 | TRBJ1-1 | 13 | NA | TRBV18 | TGTGCCAGCTCACAGGGGGCCGGAACTGAAGCTTTCTTT | CASSQGAGTEAFF
TRBD2 | TRBJ2-3 | 16 | few | TRBV6-6 | TGTGCCAGCGCCGGGACTAGCGGTACTAGCACAGATACGCAGTATTTT | CASAGTSGTSTDTQYF
TRBD1 | TRBJ1-6 | 14 | few | TRBV3-1 | TGTGCCAGCAGCCCATTTGACAGGGGCTCACCCCTCCACTTT | CASSPFDRGSPLHF
NA | TRBJ1-2 | 14 | NA | TRBV13 | TGTGCCAGCAGCTTAGTAGGAGGGGCAGGTGGCTACACCTTC | CASSLVGGAGGYTF
NA | TRBJ1-1 | 14 | few | TRBV11-1 | TGTGCCAGCAGCCCAGGGTTCCCGAACACTGAAGCTTTCTTT | CASSPGFPNTEAFF
NA | TRBJ2-3 | 13 | NA | TRBV6-2/TRBV6-3 | TGTGCCAGCAGTTTACGGACATCCGATACGCAGTATTTT | CASSLRTSDTQYF
TRBD1 | TRBJ2-5 | 19 | few | TRBV13 | TGTGCCAGCAGCAACACGCGTGCCGGATTAAGACAGGGTTCGGAGACCCAGTACTTC | CASSNTRAGLRQGSETQYF
NA | TRBJ1-6 | 14 | few | TRBV11-2 | TGTGCCAGCAGCCTTGGACAGACGCCGGGGGCCCTCCACTTT | CASSLGQTPGALHF
TRBD2 | TRBJ2-7 | 12 | few | TRBV12-3/TRBV12-4 | TGTGCCAGCAGACCATCAGCGGGAAGGACTACTTTC | CASRPSAGRTTF
NA | TRBJ2-3 | 14 | NA | TRBV19 | TGTGCCAGTAGTTTGACACCGAGCACAGATACGCAGTATTTT | CASSLTPSTDTQYF
NA | TRBJ2-3 | 13 | medium-sized | TRBV6-4 | TGTGCCAGCAGTGAGCTTAGCACAGATACGCAGTATTTT | CASSELSTDTQYF
NA | TRBJ1-2 | 13 | NA | TRBV2 | TGTGCCAGCAGCGCGGACAGAAGCTATGGCTACACCTTC | CASSADRSYGYTF
NA | TRBJ1-1 | 13 | NA | TRBV11-1 | TGTGCCAGCAGCCATCCGGGGGGCGCTGAAGCTTTCTTT | CASSHPGGAEAFF
NA | TRBJ2-1 | 14 | many | TRBV29-1 | TGCAGCACTGGGGGGCGACTGGCGAACAATGAGCAGTTCTTC | CSTGGRLANNEQFF
TRBD1 | TRBJ2-3 | 15 | NA | TRBV6-1 | TGTGCCAGCAGTCAGGGACAGGGCAGCACAGATACGCAGTATTTT | CASSQGQGSTDTQYF
NA | TRBJ1-2 | 15 | medium-sized | TRBV5-5 | TGTGCCAGCAGCAAAGCCGGGACACCAACCTATGGCTACACCTTC | CASSKAGTPTYGYTF
NA | TRBJ2-6 | 16 | few | TRBV14 | TGTGCCAGCAGCCCAGGCGACTGGGATGGGGCCAACGTCCTGACTTTC | CASSPGDWDGANVLTF
NA | TRBJ1-1 | 14 | few | TRBV3-1 | TGTGCCAGCAGAGCCGGGGAGAGCAACACTGAAGCTTTCTTT | CASRAGESNTEAFF
NA | TRBJ2-1 | 13 | many | TRBV6-5 | TGTGCCAGCAGCCCGCTGGACCTAGACGAGCAGTTCTTC | CASSPLDLDEQFF